The 21 T cell receptor beta chains presented below share a single source sample, sequenced in a study of blood T cells in healthy people across ages. It was with a sample-barcoded 5' primer and a J-beta primer mix that a second PCR of roughly 7 to 12 cycles was run. TCRdb called the 5' RACE reads again in MiXCR, with one record for every CDR3 protein. The data hold 540,000 or so distinct CDR3 sequences, with approximately 27% observed a single time. The material sequenced was blood. These receptors were obtained from a woman in her sixties or seventies in good health.

The chain is built from TRBV5-1 and TRBJ1-1; D is uncertain. CDR1 SGHRS and CDR2 YFSETQ come from the germline V gene. This CDR3 region has 17 residues. The V and J ends lost 4 bases and 1 base respectively, with 20 bases between them. CDR3 in DNA: TGCGCCAGCAGCCCTCCCGGCTCGACTCCCTCGAACACTGAAGCTTTCTTT. The encoded protein is CASSPPGSTPSNTEAFF.

In its sample, this clonotype was seen a few times. This chain uses TRBV12-3 or TRBV12-4 with TRBJ2-2; the D is unclear. The V end lost 6 bases, the J end lost 1 base, and 18 bases lay between the germline ends. The CDR3 consists of 17 residues. The CDR3 sequence is CASSPPRNTGNTGELFF. The CDR3 nucleotides are TGTGCCAGCAGCCCACCCCGGAACACGGGGAACACCGGGGAGCTGTTTTTT.

This clonotype showed up just a few times. The chain has TRBV28 and TRBJ1-2; D ambiguous. V shed 5 bases and J shed 2 bases, with 9 bases lying between them. This CDR3 is built from 13 residues. Per the germline V gene, CDR1 is MDHEN and CDR2 is SYDVKM. The CDR3 region is CASSVHGNYGYTF. As DNA, the CDR3 is TGTGCCAGCAGTGTACACGGGAACTATGGCTACACCTTC.

Note on this clonotype: The DNA is omitted, as the CDR3 cannot be located on it reliably, and the CDR3 follows TCRdb's listing. The V and J genes are TRBV12-3 or TRBV12-4 and TRBJ1-1; TRBD1 is taken as the D call from the table, unchecked against the DNA. The CDR3 sequence runs 14 residues, both termini included. This CDR3 reads CASSFGAGDTEAFF.

This clonotype occurred once. The CDR3 sequence is CASSLGLSGEKLFF. The DNA for the CDR3 is TGCGCCAGCAGCTTGGGACTTAGTGGTGAAAAACTGTTTTTT. The V and J genes are TRBV5-1 and TRBJ1-4; D remains ambiguous. CDR1 is SGHRS and CDR2 is YFSETQ in the germline V gene. This CDR3 is built from 14 residues. With 0 bases removed from V and 7 bases from J, the gap between germline ends came to 10 bases.

There are a few counts of this clonotype. V is TRBV20-1 and J is TRBJ2-7; D gene unclear. The CDR3 has 12 residues. Germline V gene lookup returns CDR1 DFQATT and CDR2 SNEGSKA (reference sequence). V lost 3 bases and J lost 3, with 9 bases in between. The CDR3 region has the DNA TGCAGTGCTAGTTTCCCGGTCTACGAGCAGTACTTC. Its translation: CSASFPVYEQYF.

This chain connects TRBV6-6 to TRBJ1-1, with a tentative D call TRBD1 (5 bases). CDR1 is MNHNY and CDR2 is SVGAGI in the germline V gene (reference sequence). V shed 7 bases and J shed 3 bases, with 12 bases lying between them. CDR3 length: 13 residues. The CDR3 DNA follows: TGTGCCAGCAAGTTAGGCAGGGACACTGAAGCTTTCTTT. This sequence encodes CASKLGRDTEAFF.

This clonotype was picked up a small number of times. The chain uses TRBV6-1 and TRBJ2-2; a weak D match, TRBD1 (7 bases). V was clipped by 6 bases and J by 5 bases, with 19 bases between them. Germline V gives CDR1 MNHNS, CDR2 SASEGT. The CDR3 spans 16 residues. CDR3 amino acids: CASRRQGGGRTGELFF. The CDR3 nucleotides are TGTGCCAGCAGACGACAGGGCGGTGGGAGGACCGGGGAGCTGTTTTTT.

J is TRBJ2-5 and V is TRBV6-6, with TRBD1 as a possible D gene (5 bases). The DNA end is more similar to TRBJ2-7, so the J call may be wrong. CDR3 length: 12 amino acids. Germline values: CDR1 MNHNY, CDR2 SVGAGI (reference sequence). This chain's CDR3 is CASRDSTYEQYF. CDR3 DNA sequence: TGTGCCAGCAGAGACAGCACCTACGAGCAGTACTTC.

J is TRBJ2-7 and V is TRBV29-1; 7 bases are a match to TRBD1. The CDR3 is 12 residues long. Germline V gene data show CDR1 as SQVTM and CDR2 as ANQGSEA. Trimming cost V 7 bases and J 7 bases; bases outside gene matches: 10. This chain's CDR3 is CSGITGAEEQYF. The CDR3 bases are TGCAGCGGAATCACAGGGGCGGAAGAGCAGTACTTC.

The rearrangement joins TRBV5-1 to TRBJ2-3; the match to TRBD1 covers 9 bases. Trimming at V came to 7 bases and at J to 6 bases, leaving 9 bases not matched to a gene. The CDR3 covers 14 residues. The germline V gene has CDR1 SGHRS and CDR2 YFSETQ. CDR3 in amino acids: CASGPGQGVDTQYF. DNA for the CDR3: TGCGCCAGCGGGCCGGGACAGGGTGTTGATACGCAGTATTTT.

The chain uses TRBV3-1 and TRBJ2-3; the match to TRBD1 covers 7 bases. V trimming: 5 bases; J trimming: 3 bases; junction bases outside the gene matches: 5. This CDR3 region has 14 residues. Germline CDR1 is LGHDT and CDR2 is YNNKEL (reference sequence). The CDR3 region has the DNA TGTGCCAGCAGCGACAGGGTCGGAACAGATACGCAGTATTTT. It encodes CASSDRVGTDTQYF.

This chain uses TRBV19 with TRBJ1-2; D gene unclear. V was shortened by 7 bases and J by 2 bases, with 17 bases between the two germline ends. From germline, CDR1 is LNHDA and CDR2 SQIVND (reference sequence). The CDR3 is made up of 15 amino acids. CDR3 residues: CASMWGSKSNYGYTF. In DNA form, the CDR3 reads TGTGCCAGTATGTGGGGTAGCAAGTCGAACTATGGCTACACCTTC.

This rearrangement joins TRBV7-3 to TRBJ2-7, with TRBD1 matching over 8 bases. This CDR3 contains 14 residues. Germline lookup yields CDR1 SGHTA and CDR2 FQGTGA. V trimming: 7 bases; J trimming: 6 bases; junction bases outside the gene matches: 11. The CDR3 region is CASTLDRVEGEQYF. In nucleotides, the CDR3 is TGTGCCAGCACCCTGGACAGGGTGGAGGGCGAGCAGTACTTC. Full variable domain (outside the CDR3, taken from reference TRBV7-3 and TRBJ2-7): GAGVSQTPSNKVTEKGKYVELRCDPISGHTALYWYRQSLGQGPEFLIYFQGTGAADDSGLPNDRFFAVRPEGSVSTLKIQRTERGDSAVYLCASTLDRVEGEQYFGPGTRLTVT.

This clonotype appeared many times. The rearrangement uses TRBV5-5 and TRBJ1-2; TRBD1 is a possible D gene (5 bases). CDR1 is SGHKS, CDR2 YYEKEE, per germline (reference sequence). V was shortened by 4 bases and J by 3 bases, with 10 bases between the two germline ends. CDR3 size: 13 residues. The CDR3 region is CASSLGVDYGYTF. The CDR3 bases are TGTGCCAGCAGCCTAGGGGTGGACTATGGCTACACCTTC. Together with reference TRBV5-5 and TRBJ1-2, the CDR3 gives the full variable domain: DAGVTQSPTHLIKTRGQQVTLRCSPISGHKSVSWYQQVLGQGPQFIFQYYEKEERGRGNFPDRFSARQFPNYSSELNVNALLLGDSALYLCASSLGVDYGYTFGSGTRLTVV.

This clonotype has just a few counts. The chain employs TRBV7-2 and TRBJ2-1; 14 bases match TRBD2. This CDR3 region has 15 residues. Germline V gene data show CDR1 as SGHTA and CDR2 as FQGNSA. Trimming removed 2 bases from V and 10 bases from J; junction bases left unmatched: 4. CDR3 residues: CASSLTGTSGGEQFF. CDR3 in DNA: TGTGCCAGCAGCTTAACTGGGACTAGCGGGGGAGAGCAGTTCTTC.

This clonotype was seen more than once but under ten times. The genes are TRBV9 and TRBJ2-6; D is undetermined. The CDR3 runs 15 residues. Trimming removed 8 bases at V and 0 bases at J, with 12 bases between. Germline V gene sequence: CDR1 SGDLS, CDR2 YYNGEE. The DNA for the CDR3 is TGTGCCAGAAGGCCAGAGGTCTCTGGGGCCAACGTCCTGACTTTC. Translation gives CARRPEVSGANVLTF.

This clonotype came up a few times. CDR3 region: CASSFNQGNNYGYTF. CDR3 nucleotides: TGTGCCAGCAGCTTCAACCAGGGGAATAATTATGGCTACACCTTC. The chain couples TRBV5-5 to TRBJ1-2, with D possibly TRBD1 on 6 matching bases. The V gene lost 2 bases and the J gene lost 5 bases, with 16 bases spanning the gap. This CDR3 has 15 residues. Per germline, CDR1 SGHKS and CDR2 YYEKEE (reference sequence).

This clonotype was detected a few times. J is TRBJ1-1 and V is TRBV20-1; tentative D call: TRBD1 (5 bases). V dropped 4 bases and J dropped 4 bases, with 22 bases sitting between them. The CDR3 is 16 amino acids. From germline, CDR1 is DFQATT and CDR2 SNEGSKA (reference sequence). The CDR3 nucleotides are TGCAGTGCTAAGGTCCCCCAAGGGGTAGTTAGCACTGAAGCTTTCTTT. Amino acids: CSAKVPQGVVSTEAFF.

This clonotype occurred a few times. The rearrangement links TRBV29-1 to TRBJ2-5; a possible D gene is TRBD1 (5 bases). V shed 3 bases and J shed 7 bases, with 12 bases lying between them. CDR1 and CDR2 from the germline V gene are SQVTM and ANQGSEA. The CDR3 totals 12 residues. This CDR3 is CSVDTGTWTQYF. For the CDR3, the DNA is TGCAGCGTTGATACAGGCACATGGACCCAGTACTTC.

V is TRBV20-1 and J is TRBJ2-4, with D possibly being TRBD1 or TRBD2 (5 bases each). CDR1 is DFQATT, CDR2 SNEGSKA, per germline (reference sequence). V was cut by 1 base and J by 0 bases, with 10 bases left in between. CDR3 size: 15 residues. The DNA for the CDR3 is TGCAGTGCTAGAGGGGGGAATCTAGCCAAAAACATTCAGTACTTC. Its protein is CSARGGNLAKNIQYF.